This T cell receptor beta chain was recorded in a study of identical twins (TCRdb year 2016). Background for the entire study: The study deep-sequenced TCR alpha and beta repertoires from monozygotic twins, unrelated adults of various ages and cord blood to test whether fetal clonotypes persist. To rule out contamination, replicate twin experiments were performed at different times with different library preparation protocols. Overall study outcomes, separate from this receptor: Because the same donors could not be followed over many years, the conclusions depended on cross-sectional statistical analysis. Compared with coincidental sharing between unrelated individuals, an excess of low generation-probability sequences was observed among out-of-frame TCR alpha sequences shared between twins. Fewer insertions were carried by abundant cord blood beta clonotypes, a similar but weaker trend appeared in young adult naive repertoires, and no such trend appeared in memory repertoires. Excess twin sharing in beta out-of-frame sequences was weaker because fewer shared sequences lowered the signal-to-noise ratio. Invariant T cells such as MAIT and iNKT could partly confound zero-insertion analyses, though diverse VJ usage argued against this for most clonotypes. In monozygotic twins, recombination models systematically underestimated out-of-frame TCR alpha sharing, but the models matched the sharing seen between unrelated individuals.

This clonotype was counted ten times or more. The specificity of this receptor is unknown. Per-base qualities were not stored, and no clone one base away is much larger. Library prep was done by 5' RACE. Sequencing took place on an Illumina HiSeq 2000. Template switching added a universal primer binding site, and the final cDNA carried a unique molecular identifier that allowed TCR cDNA molecules to be counted accurately. Specific primers in the conserved constant-segment region were used to synthesize first-strand cDNA for the TCR alpha and beta chains. To control for contamination, every cDNA library was double barcoded, receiving both a SMART-Mk sample barcode and Illumina barcodes. TruSeq adapter sequences and Illumina sample barcodes were added in two successive PCR steps. Sequencing of the TCR alpha and beta cDNA libraries was done on the Illumina HiSeq platform using custom primers. Regarding the original processing steps: MiGEC was used to process raw reads and extract unique molecular identifiers, and MiXCR was used to find CDR3 positions. For each individual, recombination models were inferred using an EM algorithm with the repgenHMM and IGoR tools. Shared clonotypes were analyzed with the tcR package in R, and sharing was normalized by the product of cloneset sizes. Out-of-frame nonproductive sequences were analyzed to study raw recombination free of thymic and clonal selection effects. The raw public data were reprocessed by TCRdb itself: fastp quality trimming at Q25, MiXCR clonotype calling, in-frame beta chains only. Identical CDR3 protein sequences are pooled into one entry, listed with their most common genes and DNA. The V and J calls reflect TCRdb's pipeline rather than the authors' work. Recorded for this sample are about 250,000 distinct CDR3 sequences; approximately 8.3% of them occurred a single time. 3% of the sample rests with the top ten.

Only healthy Caucasian donors were included. The twin cohort comprised three pairs of female monozygotic twins, all aged roughly 18 to 30 years. Positive isolation kits from Invitrogen were used to isolate the CD4+ and CD8+ T cell populations. The V end loses 4 bases and the J end loses 0 bases, and a stretch of 7 bases separates them. The germline V gene supplies CDR1 SQVTM and CDR2 ANQGSEA. The CDR3 contains 13 residues, cysteine and phenylalanine counted. Kept here is only the CDR3 DNA, which spans 39 bases and is read in frame from base 1. The data also belong to a second study, concerning yellow fever vaccine responses in identical twins. The second paper further reports: According to the authors, the vaccine-induced T cell response in identical twins seemed to be partly convergent and partly specific to each individual. Focusing on identical twins, the study followed the T cell clones that responded to the vaccine, and did so with precision.

The sequenced sample was CD8+ T cells sorted from blood. The chain links TRBV29-1 with TRBJ2-1; TRBD2 is a possible D gene, resting on 6 matching bases. The origin of this receptor is a woman aged 18-30 years in good health. The DNA sequence follows: TGCAGCGTTGGCGGGGACTCCTACAATGAGCAGTTCTTC. Its product reads: CSVGGDSYNEQFF.